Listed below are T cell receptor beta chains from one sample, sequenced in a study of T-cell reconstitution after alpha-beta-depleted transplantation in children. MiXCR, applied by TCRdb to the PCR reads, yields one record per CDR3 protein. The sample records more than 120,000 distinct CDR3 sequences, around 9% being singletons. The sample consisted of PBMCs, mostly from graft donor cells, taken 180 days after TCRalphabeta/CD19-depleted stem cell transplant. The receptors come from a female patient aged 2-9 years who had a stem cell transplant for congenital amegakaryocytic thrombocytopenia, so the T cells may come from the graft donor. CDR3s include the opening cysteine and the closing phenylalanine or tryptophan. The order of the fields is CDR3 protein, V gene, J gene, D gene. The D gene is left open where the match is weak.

CDR3: CASSFPRRGSYEQYF
V: TRBV28
J: TRBJ2-7
D: -

CDR3: CASSPPLGTGEDRNIQYF
V: TRBV18
J: TRBJ2-4
D: TRBD1

CDR3: CSVRQGGNQPQHF
V: TRBV29-1
J: TRBJ1-5
D: TRBD1

CDR3: CASSAGTASYNEQFF
V: TRBV5-6
J: TRBJ2-1
D: TRBD1

CDR3: CSARSSQSVTGELFF
V: TRBV20-1
J: TRBJ2-2
D: -

CDR3: CTSSSRDLSKLREQYF
V: TRBV7-9
J: TRBJ2-7
D: -

CDR3: CASTWGGPSSYNEQFF
V: TRBV5-6
J: TRBJ2-1
D: -

CDR3: CASSLGSGTYYEQYF
V: TRBV7-9
J: TRBJ2-7
D: TRBD2

CDR3: CASSSGQGVYEQFF
V: TRBV6-5
J: TRBJ2-1
D: TRBD1

CDR3: CASRGMVGTGTTDTQYF
V: TRBV25-1
J: TRBJ2-3
D: TRBD1

CDR3: CSARTGTGPYNEQFF
V: TRBV20-1
J: TRBJ2-1
D: TRBD1